This T cell receptor (beta chain) was captured in a study of Ad26.COV2.S vaccination and SARS-CoV-2 variants. Study information: COV1001, an Ad26.COV2.S trial, supplied this vaccine-arm donor. The study gave Ad26.COV2.S intramuscularly, once or twice 56 days apart. Study observations and caveats: Responses of T cells in total may have been underestimated by the TCR breadth and depth analyses.

V lost 4 bases and J lost 5; bases outside the gene matches: 4. The CDR3 has 13 residues. Looked up from germline, CDR1 is SEHNR and CDR2 is FQNEAQ (reference sequence). Profiled with immunoSEQ multiplex PCR; TCRdb holds only in-frame clones, not every one. This sample has hundreds of thousands of clones, with about four fifths found just once. Concerning this clone itself: The antigen is not known.

The treatment: approximately 18 received Ad26.COV2.S at low or high dose, single or two shots; a few received placebo; per-sample allocation not given. Sampling took place 63 days after the first vaccine or placebo injection. Wuhan-strain SARS-CoV-2 spike was expressed by the Ad26 vector that made up the vaccine. The specimen was peripheral blood, collected in a trial of Ad26.COV2.S vaccine versus placebo. This chain connects TRBV7-9 to TRBJ1-2, with 7 bases matching TRBD1. This receptor was identified in a person between 18 and 65 years old who received the Ad26.COV2.S COVID-19 vaccine or a placebo. In DNA, the CDR3 is TGTGCCAGCAGCTCGAACAGGGGATATGGCTACACCTTC. The encoded protein is CASSSNRGYGYTF.